This TCR beta chain was obtained from a study of blood T cell repertoires in COVID-19. Study-wide background: Nucleic acid was either cDNA or gDNA, and it came from T cells, B-cell-depleted T cells, or PBMCs.

CDR1 PRHDT and CDR2 FYEKMQ come from the germline V gene (reference sequence). V dropped 4 bases and J dropped 4; count of bases not matched to a gene: 8. The CDR3 totals 15 residues. Sequencing was performed with immunoSEQ multiplex PCR; in TCRdb, only in-frame clones are kept and a portion is missing. The table records 95,000 to 150,000 clones, 70% to 85% of them present only once. This clone was seen a handful of times. Sequencing was done on a sample of peripheral blood. This receptor was obtained from a woman in her seventies with acute or convalescent COVID-19. The gene calls are TRBV13 and TRBJ2-5; 8 bases align to TRBD1. The CDR3 reads CASSSRTGTRETQYF. The CDR3 DNA reads TGTGCCAGCAGCTCCCGGACAGGGACGCGAGAGACCCAGTACTTC.